The rows below give T cell receptor beta chains drawn from one sample of a study of PD-L1 blockade in urothelial cancer. Produced via immunoSEQ multiplex PCR; TCRdb's table is partial and in-frame only. Of about 29,000 clones listed, approximately 86% are singletons. The sequenced sample was PBMCs, obtained around atezolizumab (anti-PD-L1) treatment. These receptors originate from a man aged 45-65 years with urothelial cancer. The conserved cysteine and the conserved F or W are not part of the CDR3 here.

J: TRBJ2-3; length: 10; V: TRBV27; CDR3: ASSFPGGTQY
J: TRBJ2-5; length: 9; V: TRBV29-1; CDR3: SVERLETQY
J: TRBJ1-1; length: 13; V: TRBV11-2; CDR3: ASSLTAGSNTEAF
J: TRBJ2-7; length: 17; V: TRBV27; CDR3: ASSSARMAGGLISYEQY
J: TRBJ2-5; length: 11; V: TRBV5-1; CDR3: ASSPGYQETQY
J: TRBJ2-6; length: 13; V: TRBV28; CDR3: ASSLRGTGANVLT
J: TRBJ2-7; length: 13; V: TRBV15; CDR3: ATSRDLAGEYEQY
J: TRBJ1-2; length: 14; V: TRBV15; CDR3: ATSRDQKSANYGYT
J: TRBJ2-3; length: 14; V: TRBV27; CDR3: ASSLLAARGTDTQY
J: TRBJ2-1; length: 13; V: TRBV7-9; CDR3: ASSQPGLGHHEQF
J: TRBJ2-2; length: 13; V: TRBV7-7; CDR3: ASSSGTGNTGELF
J: TRBJ1-6; length: 11; V: TRBV11-2; CDR3: ASSNLVNSPLH